This TCR beta chain was sequenced in a study of CD8 T cells in Susac syndrome. RNA was extracted with the RNeasy kit, and a quantity of 0.5 to 1 ug was reverse transcribed using random hexamers. TCRdb redid the calling of the immunoSEQ multiplex PCR reads with MiXCR, one entry per CDR3 protein. The table includes around 130,000 distinct CDR3 sequences, around 94% detected once. Negative isolation yielded CD4+ and CD8+ T cells, and FACS enriched TEMRA cells. A remark on this clonotype: At one boundary the junction diverges from the germline segment, which might be a read error.

The sequence came from a human donor in good health. Sequenced: CD4+ T cells from PBMCs.

CDR3 region: CASSRRQGNIGELFF. In DNA, the CDR3 is TGTGCCAGCAGCCGAAGACAGGGGAACATCGGGGAGCTGTTTTTT. J is TRBJ2-2 and V is TRBV7-2; 8 bases are shared with TRBD1. CDR1 and CDR2 (germline): SGHTA, FQGNSA. This CDR3 comprises 15 residues.